The TCR beta chain under discussion was sequenced for a study of blood T cell repertoires in COVID-19. CDR3 size: 14 residues. Germline CDR1 and CDR2: LNHDA and SQIVND (reference sequence). J gave up 1 base and V 4 bases, and 3 bases lay outside the gene matches. The method was immunoSEQ multiplex PCR; TCRdb's version includes in-frame clones alone and lacks a portion of them. The table has about 90,000 clones, over 80% seen once. This receptor was obtained from a woman aged 60 to 75 with active COVID-19. The gene calls are TRBV19 and TRBJ1-1; TRBD1 agrees at 7 bases. Source material: peripheral blood. The CDR3 coding sequence is TGTGCCAGTAGTAGCCGACAGGGGAACACTGAAGCTTTCTTT. It encodes CASSSRQGNTEAFF.